This is a list of T cell receptor beta chains from one sample in a study of blood T cell repertoires in COVID-19. Profiled with immunoSEQ multiplex PCR; TCRdb holds only in-frame clones, not every one. Of a few hundred thousand clones listed, roughly 84% are singletons. The sequenced sample was PBMCs or T cells enriched from blood (not recorded which). All receptors derive from a woman in her forties who had recovered from COVID-19. Both conserved end residues are trimmed from each CDR3. The order of the fields is D gene, V gene, J gene, CDR3 protein. A D gene is named only where the DNA matches it firmly.

>NA|TRBV12-3/TRBV12-4|TRBJ2-1
ASSGDSFEQF
>NA|TRBV25-1|TRBJ1-2
ASSPWGGQDYGYT
>NA|TRBV5-1|TRBJ1-4
ASSLDGPGEKLF
>NA|TRBV5-1|TRBJ2-5
ASSSGQRTRETQY
>TRBD2|TRBV9|TRBJ2-7
ASSEGTGLAGGYEQY
>TRBD1|TRBV30|TRBJ2-1
ALDRGLYNEQF
>NA|TRBV12-3/TRBV12-4|TRBJ1-2
ASSSEGVGYT
>NA|TRBV18|TRBJ2-1
ASSPNARDNEQF
>NA|TRBV25-1|TRBJ1-1
ASSAQMNTEAF
>NA|TRBV3-1/TRBV3-2|TRBJ2-3
ASSQVRAGIQY
>NA|TRBV28|TRBJ1-5
ATQKGGSAQPQH
>TRBD2|TRBV5-4|TRBJ2-3
ASSSPLAGGVNTQY
>NA|TRBV28|TRBJ1-1
ASSLAGGNTEAF
>TRBD1|TRBV7-2|TRBJ1-4
ASSLAAGGGEKLF
>TRBD1|TRBV6-4|TRBJ1-2
ASKGTGVSDGYT
>TRBD1|TRBV11-2|TRBJ1-5
ASSLTGTPQPQH
>NA|TRBV27|TRBJ1-5
ASSGAVGRNQPQH
>NA|TRBV11-3|TRBJ1-1
ASSLDQDTEAF
>TRBD1|TRBV27|TRBJ1-1
ASSFRDRVSTEAF
>NA|TRBV30|TRBJ2-5
AWSRSSEERETQY
>TRBD1|TRBV28|TRBJ2-5
ATDRGRETQY
>TRBD1|TRBV27|TRBJ1-2
ASGGTGGNNGYT
>TRBD2|TRBV7-6|TRBJ2-1
ASSLGVSSGRENEQF
>NA|TRBV25-1|TRBJ2-4
AGERLAKNIQY
>NA|TRBV7-2|TRBJ1-2
ASSSRGGSYGYT
>TRBD2|TRBV7-2|TRBJ2-5
ASSLARTSLQETQY
>NA|TRBV5-1|TRBJ1-2
ASTPGGGILYGYT
>NA|TRBV6-5|TRBJ2-2
ATLTQGTGELF
>NA|TRBV6-5|TRBJ2-1
ASSPGSSYNEQF
>TRBD2|TRBV29-1|TRBJ2-5
SGRAGAGTQY